This T cell receptor beta chain was identified during a study of long-term antiretroviral therapy in people with HIV. General study results and limits: The repertoire was dominated at all time points by clones expanded before ART. Narrower CDR3 length ranges marked HIV repertoires relative to controls. Post-ART diversity increased but stayed below transplant donor controls.

About this clone: The antigen is undetermined.

HIV-positive participants were all treated in the United States. The libraries were made with immunoSEQ v3.0 at survey level. Only in-frame clones appear in the TCRdb table, and some are missing; sequencing was by immunoSEQ multiplex PCR. Of about 23,000 clones in the sample, around 81% were seen once. Trimming pared 6 bases from V and 6 bases from J, leaving 11 bases between. Germline CDR1 ENHRY, CDR2 SYGVKD. This CDR3 region has 13 residues. The sequencing here drew on unsorted PBMCs, taken 1.5 years after starting antiretroviral therapy. The receptor comes from a man aged 25 to 40 with HIV. The chain uses TRBV10-3 and TRBJ2-2; no reliable D call. This CDR3 reads CAISPQGAGELFF. CDR3 in DNA: TGTGCCATCAGCCCCCAAGGAGCCGGGGAGCTGTTTTTT.